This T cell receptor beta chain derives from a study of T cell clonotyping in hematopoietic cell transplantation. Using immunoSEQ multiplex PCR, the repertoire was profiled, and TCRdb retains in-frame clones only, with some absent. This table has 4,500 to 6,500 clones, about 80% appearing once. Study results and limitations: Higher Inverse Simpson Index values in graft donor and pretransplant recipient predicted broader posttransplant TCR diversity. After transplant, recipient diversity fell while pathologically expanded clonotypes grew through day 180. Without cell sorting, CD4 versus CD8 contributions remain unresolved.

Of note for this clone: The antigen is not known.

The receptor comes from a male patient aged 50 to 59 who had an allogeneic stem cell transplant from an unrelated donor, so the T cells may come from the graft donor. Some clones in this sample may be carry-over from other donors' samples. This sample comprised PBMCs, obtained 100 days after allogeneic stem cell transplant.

CDR3 DNA sequence: TGTGCCAGCAGTTCCACAGGGGCCCTCACCTATAGCAATCAGCCCCAGCATTTT. Translating gives CASSSTGALTYSNQPQHF. The chain combines TRBV2 with TRBJ1-5; 7 bases are a match to TRBD1. Trimming removed 5 bases from V and 0 bases from J; junction bases left unmatched: 13. CDR3 length: 18 residues. Germline-derived CDR1 and CDR2 are SNHLY and FYNNEI.